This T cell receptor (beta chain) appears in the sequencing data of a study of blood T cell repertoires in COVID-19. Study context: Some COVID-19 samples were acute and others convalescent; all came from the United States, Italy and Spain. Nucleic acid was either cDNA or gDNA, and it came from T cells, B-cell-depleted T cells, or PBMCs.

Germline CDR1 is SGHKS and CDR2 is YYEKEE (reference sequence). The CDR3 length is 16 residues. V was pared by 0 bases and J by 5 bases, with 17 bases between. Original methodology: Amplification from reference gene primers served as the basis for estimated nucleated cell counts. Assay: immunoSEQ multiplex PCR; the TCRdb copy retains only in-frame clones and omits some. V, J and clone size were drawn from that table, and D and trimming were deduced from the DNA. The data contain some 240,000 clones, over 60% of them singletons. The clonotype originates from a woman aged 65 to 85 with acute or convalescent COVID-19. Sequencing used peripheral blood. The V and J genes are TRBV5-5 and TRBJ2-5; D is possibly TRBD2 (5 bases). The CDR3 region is CASSLGIVGLRETQYF. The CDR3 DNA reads TGTGCCAGCAGCTTGGGCATCGTTGGACTCAGGGAGACCCAGTACTTC.